In its sample, the clone carrying this T cell receptor (beta chain) was seen a few times. The germline V gene has CDR1 LNHDA and CDR2 SQIVND (reference sequence). The junction had 7 bases not matched to a gene; V was cut back by 9 bases and J by 6 bases. This CDR3 is built from 12 residues. This sample was taken from a study of blood T cell repertoires in COVID-19. In the original workflow: Amplification with reference gene primers provided the estimates of nucleated cell counts. The protocol was immunoSEQ multiplex PCR, while the TCRdb copy is restricted to in-frame clones and leaves out a portion. Clonal size and the V and J genes are those of that table, whereas D and trimming came from the DNA. The data show some 90,000 clones, with around 80% seen just once and under 20% held by the top ten.

J is TRBJ1-2 and V is TRBV19; 7 bases align to TRBD1. The sequenced material came from peripheral blood. The origin of this receptor is a human donor in a cohort sampled during active COVID-19. CDR3 region: CASSDRVDGYTF. The CDR3 bases are TGTGCCAGCTCCGACAGGGTCGATGGCTACACCTTC.